What follows is one T cell receptor beta chain and its context. Its target is unknown. The sample comes from a study of neoadjuvant nivolumab and ipilimumab in lung cancer. Study observations and caveats: Pathologic regression was not significantly tied to TCR clonality. TCR richness and clonality were higher in tumors than adjacent uninvolved lung. Only two of four nivolumab-treated tumors gained richness and clonality by surgery. Pretherapy blood TCR richness correlated positively with resected tumor richness.

J gave up 9 bases and V 7 bases, and 8 bases lay outside the gene matches. Germline-derived CDR1 and CDR2 are MNHNY and SVGAGI (reference sequence). The CDR3 sequence is 13 residues long. This table comes from immunoSEQ multiplex PCR, and its TCRdb copy is limited to in-frame clones, with some not included. The profile shows tens of thousands of clones, 75% to 95% of them singletons. The V gene is TRBV6-6, the J gene TRBJ2-1; 8 nucleotides agree with TRBD1. This specimen was peripheral blood, taken after neoadjuvant nivolumab, alone or with ipilimumab, at or shortly before surgery. This TCR was recovered from an adult with non-small cell lung cancer. CDR3 nucleotide sequence: TGTGCCAGCAACGCTGTCAGGGGGCGTGAGCAGTTCTTC. This gives the protein CASNAVRGREQFF.